These 22 T cell receptor beta chains came from one sample sequenced in a study of T cells in Graves' hyperthyroidism and ophthalmopathy. The investigators amplified TCR beta CDR3 regions from RNA transcripts. Initially, a first-round RT-PCR of the TCR CDR3 employed the HTBI primer set. Each CDR3 protein is one row after TCRdb ran MiXCR on the multiplex PCR reads. The repertoire consists of around 250,000 distinct CDR3 sequences, with more than 14% occurring once and the leading ten covering 13%. The sequencing sample was made of blood. The receptors come from a woman in her 40s with Graves' hyperthyroidism that later progressed to Graves' ophthalmopathy.

This clonotype occurred many times. The genes are TRBV27 and TRBJ1-1; D unclear. Germline V gene sequence: CDR1 MNHEY, CDR2 SMNVEV (reference sequence). CDR3 length equals 17 residues. V gave up 2 bases and J gave up 0 bases, with 16 bases separating them. The chain's CDR3 is CASSLRSGLGMNTEAFF. CDR3 nucleotides: TGTGCCAGCAGTTTACGGTCGGGCTTAGGGATGAACACTGAAGCTTTCTTT.

This clonotype was seen at least ten times. The V call is TRBV28, the J call TRBJ2-1, with 14 bases that match TRBD2. The germline V gene has CDR1 MDHEN and CDR2 SYDVKM. The ends lost 5 bases at V and 8 bases at J; junction bases unmatched: 11. The CDR3 totals 17 residues. The CDR3 spells CASSLFGTSGSMDEQFF. CDR3 bases: TGTGCCAGCAGTCTTTTTGGGACTAGCGGGAGTATGGATGAGCAGTTCTTC.

J is TRBJ1-2 and V is TRBV28; 8 bases fit TRBD1. This CDR3 is built from 15 residues. V trimming: 8 bases; J trimming: 5 bases; junction bases outside the gene matches: 13. Germline V gene data show CDR1 as MDHEN and CDR2 as SYDVKM. CDR3: CASSGGGSRGYGYTF. CDR3 DNA: TGTGCCAGCTCAGGGGGCGGGTCAAGGGGGTATGGCTACACCTTC.

This clonotype appeared many times. V is TRBV24-1 and J is TRBJ2-1; the match to TRBD1 covers 11 bases. Germline lookup yields CDR1 KGHDR and CDR2 SFDVKD. V lost 2 bases and J lost 6; bases outside the gene matches: 2. The CDR3 runs to 15 residues. The CDR3 sequence: CATSDYGTGGNEQFF. For the CDR3, the DNA is TGTGCCACCAGTGATTACGGGACAGGGGGCAATGAGCAGTTCTTC.

This clonotype appeared many times. The V call is TRBV20-1, the J call TRBJ2-6; no clear D gene. In germline, CDR1 is DFQATT, CDR2 SNEGSKA (reference sequence). CDR3 length equals 14 residues. V was cut by 0 bases and J by 4 bases, with 7 bases left in between. The CDR3: CSARDPLGANVLTF. DNA of the CDR3: TGCAGTGCTAGAGACCCCCTGGGGGCCAACGTCCTGACTTTC.

The table lists this clonotype with many counts. The rearrangement uses TRBV12-3 or TRBV12-4 and TRBJ1-2; TRBD1 is a possible D gene (6 bases). The CDR3 runs to 14 residues. Trimming removed 3 bases from V and 2 bases from J, with 10 bases in between. CDR3 region: CASSLGHQNYGYTF. The CDR3, as DNA: TGTGCCAGCAGTTTGGGACACCAGAACTATGGCTACACCTTC.

This clonotype was detected many times. The rearrangement links TRBV28 to TRBJ2-1; 8 bases are a match to TRBD2. This CDR3 spans 15 amino acids. The V gene end was trimmed by 1 base and the J gene end by 6 bases; junction bases not matched to a gene: 5. Germline values: CDR1 MDHEN, CDR2 SYDVKM. Here the CDR3 reads CASSLSSGSANEQFF. As DNA, the CDR3 is TGTGCCAGCAGTTTATCAAGCGGGAGTGCCAATGAGCAGTTCTTC.

In its sample, this clonotype was seen many times. This chain links TRBV7-3 with TRBJ2-1; D gene unclear. Germline V gene sequence: CDR1 SGHTA, CDR2 FQGTGA. V was shortened by 5 bases and J by 5 bases, with 10 bases between the two germline ends. The length of the CDR3 is 13 residues. The CDR3 region has the DNA TGTGCCAGCAGCCCCGGACCCAACAATGAGCAGTTCTTC. Its translation is CASSPGPNNEQFF. Using reference TRBV7-3 and TRBJ2-1 for the parts outside the CDR3, the full variable domain is GAGVSQTPSNKVTEKGKYVELRCDPISGHTALYWYRQSLGQGPEFLIYFQGTGAADDSGLPNDRFFAVRPEGSVSTLKIQRTERGDSAVYLCASSPGPNNEQFFGPGTRLTVL.

This clonotype was detected many times. The genes are TRBV18 and TRBJ2-7; 10 bases are a match to TRBD2. The CDR3 loop spans 17 amino acids. The germline V gene has CDR1 KGHSH and CDR2 LQKENI. V shed 3 bases and J 3 bases; nucleotides not matched to a gene: 11. The CDR3 reads CASSPSGRAAFGYEQYF. The DNA for the CDR3 is TGTGCCAGCTCACCCAGCGGGAGGGCCGCATTTGGCTACGAGCAGTACTTC.

The gene calls are TRBV18 and TRBJ2-5; weak D call: TRBD1 (6 bases). CDR3 length equals 14 residues. V dropped 3 bases and J dropped 5 bases, with 13 bases sitting between them. Germline CDR1 and CDR2: KGHSH and LQKENI. The CDR3 here is CASSPKQGWETQYF. CDR3 nucleotides: TGTGCCAGCTCACCGAAACAGGGCTGGGAGACCCAGTACTTC. Complete variable domain (other parts from reference TRBV18 and TRBJ2-5): NAGVMQNPRHLVRRRGQEARLRCSPMKGHSHVYWYRQLPEEGLKFMVYLQKENIIDESGMPKERFSAEFPKEGPSILRIQQVVRGDSAAYFCASSPKQGWETQYFGPGTRLLVL.

This clonotype was counted a few times. Compared with germline, one end of the junction differs, possibly owing to a read error. The rearrangement links TRBV11-2 to TRBJ2-3, with D tentatively TRBD1 or TRBD2 (5 bases each). The CDR3 contains 17 residues. CDR1 and CDR2 from the germline V gene are SGHAT and FQNNGV. CDR3 protein: CASSPRGGSGWKDTQCF. For the CDR3, the DNA is TGTGCCAGCAGCCCCCGGGGCGGGTCAGGGTGGAAAGATACGCAGTGTTTT.

There are many counts of this clonotype. V gene TRBV9 combines with J gene TRBJ2-1, with D possibly TRBD1 on 5 matching bases. Germline V gene lookup returns CDR1 SGDLS and CDR2 YYNGEE. This CDR3 is built from 16 residues. Trimming took 0 bases from V and 9 from J, leaving 19 bases between them. CDR3 sequence (DNA): TGTGCCAGCAGCGTAGGTTCTAGATTAGGGGTGGGTGAGCAGTTCTTC. Translation: CASSVGSRLGVGEQFF.

This clonotype was seen many times. This sequence joins TRBV20-1 and TRBJ1-4, with D perhaps TRBD1 (5 bases). Trimming removed 4 bases at V and 3 bases at J, with 15 bases between. CDR1 and CDR2 from the germline V gene are DFQATT and SNEGSKA (reference sequence). The CDR3 covers 15 residues. CDR3 nucleotides: TGCAGTGCTACGGTTCAGGGTCTAGCTAATGAAAAACTGTTTTTT. Translated: CSATVQGLANEKLFF.

A few counts support this clonotype. CDR3 nucleotide sequence: TGCGCCAGCAGCTTGTTGGGGGTAGGAAAGAACACTGAAGCTTTCTTT. It specifies CASSLLGVGKNTEAFF. The J gene is TRBJ1-1, the V gene TRBV5-1, with D possibly being TRBD1 (5 bases). The germline V and J ends were trimmed by 1 base and 1 base, with 14 bases remaining between them. Germline V gene data show CDR1 as SGHRS and CDR2 as YFSETQ. The CDR3 extends over 16 amino acids.

This clonotype has a count of ten or more. This chain uses TRBV7-9 with TRBJ1-2, with D perhaps TRBD1 (5 bases). CDR1 and CDR2 from the germline V gene are SEHNR and FQNEAQ (reference sequence). The CDR3 extends over 17 amino acids. V lost 2 bases and J 0 bases, leaving 16 bases between the germline ends. CDR3 nucleotide sequence: TGTGCCAGCAGCTTATTTGGGGGAGGCCTAACTAACTATGGCTACACCTTC. Protein product: CASSLFGGGLTNYGYTF.

This clonotype was picked up a small number of times. The V gene is TRBV5-1, the J gene TRBJ2-3; no definite D call. This CDR3 has 15 residues. V was pared by 0 bases and J by 14 bases, with 22 bases between. The germline CDR1 and CDR2 sequences are SGHRS and YFSETQ. The CDR3 nucleotides read TGCGCCAGCAGCTTGGCTTCGAACGACTTACGTGAGTTGTATTTT. This sequence encodes CASSLASNDLRELYF.

As to this clonotype: The junction departs from germline at one end; a sequencing error may be responsible. This chain uses TRBV27 with TRBJ1-3, with 8 positions matching TRBD1. This CDR3 is 15 amino acids long. Germline CDR1 reads MNHEY; CDR2 reads SMNVEV (reference sequence). The CDR3 bases are TGTGCCAGCAGCCCTAGACAGGGGACTGGAAGCACCATATATTTT. As protein: CASSPRQGTGSTIYF.

This clonotype was detected ten times or more. V gene TRBV20-1 combines with J gene TRBJ2-2; D is undetermined. Trimming took 1 base from V and 7 from J, leaving 10 bases between them. CDR3 length equals 13 residues. The V gene's germline CDR1 is DFQATT and CDR2 SNEGSKA (reference sequence). CDR3 amino acids: CSARAGMVGELFF. The CDR3 nucleotides are TGCAGTGCTAGAGCTGGGATGGTCGGGGAGCTGTTTTTT.

The sample holds many counts of this clonotype. The rearrangement joins TRBV29-1 to TRBJ2-5, with TRBD1 matching 9 bases. Germline values: CDR1 SQVTM, CDR2 ANQGSEA. V lost 4 bases to trimming and J lost 5 bases; unmatched junction nucleotides: 5. The CDR3 length is 13 residues. CDR3 nucleotides: TGCAGCGTTGTACAGGGGGCGCCGGAGACCCAGTACTTC. Translated, it gives CSVVQGAPETQYF.

This clonotype was detected ten times or more. The V gene is TRBV27, the J gene TRBJ2-4; 9 bases are a match to TRBD1. This CDR3 comprises 17 residues. Trimming cost V 2 bases and J 5 bases; bases outside gene matches: 10. Per germline, CDR1 MNHEY and CDR2 SMNVEV (reference sequence). CDR3 amino acids: CASSLSWDRVSQNIQYF. CDR3 nucleotide sequence: TGTGCCAGCAGTTTAAGTTGGGACAGGGTATCCCAAAACATTCAGTACTTC.

This clonotype was counted at least ten times. This rearrangement joins TRBV10-3 to TRBJ2-5; 8 nucleotides match TRBD1. Germline V gives CDR1 ENHRY, CDR2 SYGVKD. V was clipped by 6 bases and J by 1 base; unmatched bases: 4. The CDR3 contains 14 residues. The CDR3 DNA reads as TGTGCCATCAGCGGACAGGGAACCCAAGAGACCCAGTACTTC. This sequence encodes CAISGQGTQETQYF.

As regards this clonotype: A much larger clonotype is one base distant, so this may be a read error. The chain joins TRBV6-9 to TRBJ2-1; TRBD1 aligns across 9 bases. The CDR3 loop spans 16 amino acids. The germline gives CDR1 MNHGY, CDR2 SVAAGI. The CDR3 DNA follows: TGTGCCAGCAGTCCCGAGACAGGGGGTGTCTACAATGAGCGGTTCTTC. It is translated as CASSPETGGVYNERFF.